A single sample gave rise to the 16 T cell receptor beta chains below, sequenced in a study of T-cell memory formation after mild COVID-19. TCRdb passed the 5' RACE reads through MiXCR, listing each CDR3 protein once. The sample lists about 260,000 distinct CDR3 sequences; 8% to 9% were seen once. The specimen sequenced was PBMCs or a T cell subset sorted from them (not recorded which). The receptors derive from a man aged 18 to 29 who had mild COVID-19 (a few samples of this study predate the infection). Cell type and time point are not known.

This clonotype appeared many times. This chain connects TRBV12-3 or TRBV12-4 to TRBJ1-2; D perhaps matches TRBD1 (5 bases). This CDR3 is built from 13 residues. V was pared by 3 bases and J by 3 bases, with 8 bases between. The chain's CDR3 is CASSFGRDYGYTF. In DNA form, the CDR3 reads TGTGCCAGCAGTTTCGGCAGGGACTATGGCTACACCTTC.

J is TRBJ1-4 and V is TRBV6-5; the D is unclear. This CDR3 is built from 16 residues. The V end lost 0 bases, the J end lost 8 bases, and 16 bases lay between the germline ends. Germline CDR1 and CDR2: MNHEY and SVGAGI. As DNA, the CDR3 is TGTGCCAGCAGTTACTCGAGAAGACCACCGCGGGAAAAACTGTTTTTT. This gives the protein CASSYSRRPPREKLFF.

In its sample, this clonotype was seen a few times. This sequence joins TRBV5-1 and TRBJ1-2, with D tentatively TRBD1 (5 bases). The CDR3 contains 13 residues. Between the trimmed V and J ends, which lost 3 bases and 6 bases, there was a span of 12 bases. Germline V gene sequence: CDR1 SGHRS, CDR2 YFSETQ. The CDR3: CASSSLTDNGYTF. The CDR3, as DNA: TGCGCCAGCAGCTCTCTGACGGACAATGGCTACACCTTC.

V gene TRBV4-3 combines with J gene TRBJ2-3, with D possibly matching TRBD1 (6 bases). The CDR3 totals 12 residues. In germline, CDR1 is LGHNA, CDR2 YSLEER. Trimming removed 0 bases at V and 10 bases at J, with 8 bases between. Here the CDR3 DNA reads TGCGCCAGCAGCCAAGAGGCAGGGGCGCAGTATTTT. Protein product: CASSQEAGAQYF.

This chain connects TRBV6-6 to TRBJ2-7; 11 positions match TRBD1. Losses at the gene ends were 7 bases for V and 6 bases for J; bases not matched to a gene: 8. Germline V gene data show CDR1 as MNHNY and CDR2 as SVGAGI (reference sequence). The CDR3 is 14 amino acids. In DNA form, the CDR3 reads TGTGCCAGCACACTAGGACAGGGGGCGTTCGAGCAGTACTTC. Its protein is CASTLGQGAFEQYF.

The DNA for the CDR3 is TGTGCCAGCAGCTTAGGGCGGGGGGCTACCTACAATGAGCAGTTCTTC. Its translation: CASSLGRGATYNEQFF. The rearrangement uses TRBV11-3 and TRBJ2-1, with 8 bases lining up with TRBD2. The germline gives CDR1 SGHNT, CDR2 YENEEA. The CDR3 extends over 16 amino acids. Germline trimming cut 1 base from V and 2 bases from J; bases unmatched to any gene: 4.

This rearrangement joins TRBV5-1 to TRBJ1-2; 9 bases agree with TRBD1. The CDR3 extends over 14 amino acids. Germline CDR1 is SGHRS and CDR2 is YFSETQ. J was trimmed by 7 bases and V by 3 bases; bases with no gene match: 7. CDR3 in DNA: TGCGCCAGCAGCTCCGGGACAGGGATGTCTGGCTACACCTTC. It codes for CASSSGTGMSGYTF.

This clonotype was recorded at least ten times. J is TRBJ2-5 and V is TRBV7-2; 7 nucleotides agree with TRBD2. Germline V lookup: CDR1 SGHTA, CDR2 FQGNSA. This CDR3 spans 13 amino acids. With V trimmed by 8 bases and J by 5 bases, 8 bases remained unmatched. CDR3 loop: CASGRGDVETQYF. The CDR3 nucleotides are TGTGCCAGCGGTCGGGGGGACGTGGAGACCCAGTACTTC.

This clonotype was found a few times. The rearrangement uses TRBV4-3 and TRBJ1-6; TRBD1 might be the D (5 bases). Germline V gene sequence: CDR1 LGHNA, CDR2 YSLEER. CDR3 length: 18 amino acids. Trimming removed 2 bases at V and 0 bases at J, with 14 bases between. This CDR3 is CASSQRVSGFSYNSPLHF. CDR3 sequence (DNA): TGCGCCAGCAGCCAAAGGGTCTCAGGGTTCTCCTATAATTCACCCCTCCACTTT.

This rearrangement joins TRBV14 to TRBJ1-2; D gene unclear. The V and J ends lost 4 bases and 6 bases respectively, with 18 bases between them. The CDR3 length is 15 residues. Germline CDR1 SGHDN, CDR2 FVKESK. The CDR3 DNA follows: TGTGCCAGCAGCCGTCGACAACTTTTAAGCGATGGCTACACCTTC. Translating it yields CASSRRQLLSDGYTF.

The sample holds a few counts of this clonotype. The gene calls are TRBV10-3 and TRBJ2-2, with TRBD1 matching 11 bases. The V gene end was trimmed by 7 bases and the J gene end by 5 bases; junction bases not matched to a gene: 3. The CDR3 is 14 residues long. CDR1 is ENHRY, CDR2 SYGVKD, per germline. The DNA for the CDR3 is TGTGCCATCACCGGGACAGGGGGGACCGGGGAGCTGTTTTTT. It specifies CAITGTGGTGELFF.

This clonotype occurred many times. The rearrangement uses TRBV5-1 and TRBJ2-1, with D unresolved. V was pared by 2 bases and J by 3 bases, with 6 bases between. The length of the CDR3 is 13 residues. Germline CDR1 reads SGHRS; CDR2 reads YFSETQ. The CDR3, as DNA: TGCGCCAGCAGCTTAGAGGTCTACAATGAGCAGTTCTTC. Its translation: CASSLEVYNEQFF. The whole variable domain, remainder taken from reference TRBV5-1 and TRBJ2-1, is KAGVTQTPRYLIKTRGQQVTLSCSPISGHRSVSWYQQTPGQGLQFLFEYFSETQRNKGNFPGRFSGRQFSNSRSEMNVSTLELGDSALYLCASSLEVYNEQFFGPGTRLTVL.

This clonotype has only a few counts. The chain carries TRBV7-3 and TRBJ1-2; D not resolved. Germline assignment: CDR1 SGHTA and CDR2 FQGTGA. This CDR3 spans 13 amino acids. Trimming left V 5 bases short and J 4 bases short, with 11 bases between. The CDR3 region has the DNA TGTGCCAGCAGCCAGGCCGAGGGCTATGGCTACACCTTC. It is translated as CASSQAEGYGYTF.

This clonotype was detected many times. The chain has TRBV5-1 and TRBJ2-7, with 8 nucleotides matching TRBD1. This CDR3 spans 15 amino acids. Germline V gives CDR1 SGHRS, CDR2 YFSETQ. The V segment lost 0 bases and the J segment 3 bases; nucleotides outside the gene matches: 5. The CDR3 bases are TGCGCCAGCAGCTTGGGACCTGGACAGGGCTACGAGCAGTACTTC. This encodes CASSLGPGQGYEQYF. Full variable domain (outside the CDR3, taken from reference TRBV5-1 and TRBJ2-7): KAGVTQTPRYLIKTRGQQVTLSCSPISGHRSVSWYQQTPGQGLQFLFEYFSETQRNKGNFPGRFSGRQFSNSRSEMNVSTLELGDSALYLCASSLGPGQGYEQYFGPGTRLTVT.

This clonotype has more than one count but fewer than ten. This chain connects TRBV20-1 to TRBJ2-3; 7 nucleotides line up with TRBD2. The germline V gene has CDR1 DFQATT and CDR2 SNEGSKA (reference sequence). The CDR3 spans 13 residues. Trimming took 3 bases from V and 5 from J; bases not matched to a gene: 5. DNA of the CDR3: TGCAGTGCTAGTAAGCGGGGAAGAGATACGCAGTATTTT. Amino acid sequence: CSASKRGRDTQYF.

V and J are TRBV12-3 or TRBV12-4 and TRBJ2-1; TRBD2 matches 10 bases. The CDR3 has 15 residues. Trimming removed 7 bases from V and 7 bases from J; junction bases left unmatched: 10. The CDR3 sequence is CASNLSGGAVNEQFF. The CDR3 DNA reads TGTGCCAGCAATCTAAGCGGGGGGGCCGTGAATGAGCAGTTCTTC.